Listed here are 18 T cell receptor beta chains from one sample, sequenced in a study of blood T cell repertoires in COVID-19. Assay: immunoSEQ multiplex PCR; the TCRdb copy retains only in-frame clones and omits some. The sample has 400,000 or so clones; over 75% are singletons. Sequenced material: peripheral blood. The receptors were gathered from a woman aged 40 to 50 with COVID-19, enrolled during active disease.

The chain joins TRBV5-6 to TRBJ2-2, with D maybe TRBD2 (6 bases). V lost 4 bases and J lost 0, with 16 bases in between. Germline values: CDR1 SGHDT, CDR2 YYEEEE. The CDR3 totals 17 residues. The CDR3 DNA is TGTGCCAGCAGCCCCCGGTGGCGGGACGCGAACACCGGGGAGCTGTTTTTT. This encodes CASSPRWRDANTGELFF. The full variable domain, completed using reference TRBV5-6 and TRBJ2-2, is DAGVTQSPTHLIKTRGQQVTLRCSPKSGHDTVSWYQQALGQGPQFIFQYYEEEERQRGNFPDRFSGHQFPNYSSELNVNALLLGDSALYLCASSPRWRDANTGELFFGEGSRLTVL.

The V gene is TRBV14, the J gene TRBJ2-5; the D gene is possibly TRBD2 (5 bases). The V gene's germline CDR1 is SGHDN and CDR2 FVKESK. CDR3 size: 11 residues. V was shortened by 8 bases and J by 5 bases, with 9 bases between the two germline ends. CDR3 region: CASAGGETQYF. In nucleotides, the CDR3 is TGTGCCAGCGCCGGCGGGGAGACCCAGTACTTC.

The chain employs TRBV19 and TRBJ1-2; the D is unclear. CDR3 length: 14 residues. Trimming pared 7 bases from V and 2 bases from J, leaving 14 bases between. Per the germline V gene, CDR1 is LNHDA and CDR2 is SQIVND (reference sequence). In DNA form, the CDR3 reads TGTGCCAGTACCCCGTGGGAGGGAAACTATGGCTACACCTTC. Translated: CASTPWEGNYGYTF. Looking up the rest from reference TRBV19 and TRBJ1-2 gives the full variable domain: DGGITQSPKYLFRKEGQNVTLSCEQNLNHDAMYWYRQDPGQGLRLIYYSQIVNDFQKGDIAEGYSVSREKKESFPLTVTSAQKNPTAFYLCASTPWEGNYGYTFGSGTRLTVV.

The V call is TRBV25-1, the J call TRBJ2-1, with D maybe TRBD2 (5 bases). Between the trimmed V and J ends, which lost 3 bases and 5 bases, there was a span of 14 bases. CDR3 length equals 15 residues. Germline CDR1 MGHDK, CDR2 SYGVNS. The CDR3 spells CASSDAGRRHNEQFF. CDR3 DNA: TGTGCCAGCAGTGATGCGGGTCGTCGGCACAATGAGCAGTTCTTC.

The chain recombines TRBV5-1 with TRBJ1-1; D gene ambiguous. From germline, CDR1 is SGHRS and CDR2 YFSETQ. Trimming stripped 3 bases from V and 1 base from J, with 7 bases between. The CDR3 runs to 13 residues. Here the CDR3 reads CASSYMQNTEAFF. The CDR3 DNA reads as TGCGCCAGCAGCTACATGCAGAACACTGAAGCTTTCTTT.

The V and J genes are TRBV5-4 and TRBJ2-3, with TRBD2 matching over 11 bases. Per germline, CDR1 SGHNT and CDR2 YYREEE (reference sequence). The CDR3 is 16 amino acids. The junction had 9 bases not matched to a gene; V was cut back by 4 bases and J by 5 bases. The CDR3 nucleotides are TGTGCCAGCAGCGTGCTACTAGCGGGAGTGGAAGATACGCAGTATTTT. This encodes CASSVLLAGVEDTQYF.

Regarding this clone: Other DNA variants within this sample encode the same CDR3. This rearrangement joins TRBV19 to TRBJ2-3, with 11 bases lining up with TRBD1. Looked up from germline, CDR1 is LNHDA and CDR2 is SQIVND (reference sequence). With 5 bases clipped from V and 2 bases from J, the junction kept 3 bases outside the gene matches. The CDR3 sequence is 15 residues long. CDR3 bases: TGTGCCAGTAGTCCGGGACAGGGGGACACAGATACGCAGTATTTT. It encodes CASSPGQGDTDTQYF.

The chain recombines TRBV27 with TRBJ2-1; tentatively, D is TRBD1 (6 bases). The germline V and J ends were trimmed by 4 bases and 0 bases, with 10 bases remaining between them. Germline CDR1 reads MNHEY; CDR2 reads SMNVEV (reference sequence). This CDR3 has 15 amino acids. The CDR3 protein is CASSSGQSSYNEQFF. The CDR3 nucleotides are TGTGCCAGCAGTTCAGGACAGAGCTCCTACAATGAGCAGTTCTTC.

The chain joins TRBV5-1 to TRBJ2-7; a possible D gene is TRBD1 (6 bases). This CDR3 contains 13 residues. In germline, CDR1 is SGHRS, CDR2 YFSETQ. The V end lost 4 bases, the J end lost 4 bases, and 12 bases lay between the germline ends. CDR3 DNA sequence: TGCGCCAGCAGCCGGGACACGGAATACGAGCAGTACTTC. Translating gives CASSRDTEYEQYF.

The chain recombines TRBV4-3 with TRBJ2-7, with TRBD1 identical over 7 bases. The ends lost 3 bases at V and 3 bases at J; junction bases unmatched: 5. This CDR3 contains 14 residues. Germline CDR1 is LGHNA and CDR2 is YSLEER. CDR3 protein: CASSQGRGIYEQYF. In DNA, the CDR3 is TGCGCCAGCAGCCAGGGCAGGGGGATCTACGAGCAGTACTTC.

The CDR3 spells CASSPPGDRAYNEQFF. The CDR3 DNA sequence: TGTGCCAGCTCACCACCAGGGGACAGGGCATACAATGAGCAGTTCTTC. This chain uses TRBV18 with TRBJ2-1; 9 bases agree with TRBD1. Germline V gene data show CDR1 as KGHSH and CDR2 as LQKENI. Trimming cost V 0 bases and J 4 bases; bases outside gene matches: 4. This CDR3 has 16 amino acids.

In nucleotides, the CDR3 is TGTGCCAGCAGCGAGGGGGCGCGTCCTGAAGCTTTCTTT. Its translation is CASSEGARPEAFF. The J gene is TRBJ1-1, the V gene TRBV9; the match to TRBD1 covers 7 bases. Unmatched junction bases numbered 5, after V lost 3 bases and J lost 6 bases. Germline assignment: CDR1 SGDLS and CDR2 YYNGEE. This CDR3 has 13 amino acids.

The rearrangement links TRBV5-1 to TRBJ1-1; no reliable D call. Trimming shortened V by 4 bases and J by 7 bases, and 11 bases separated the two germline ends. The CDR3 length is 12 residues. In germline, CDR1 is SGHRS, CDR2 YFSETQ. The CDR3 nucleotides read TGCGCCAGCAGCGTCTCGGTCGGTGAAGCTTTCTTT. It codes for CASSVSVGEAFF. Looking up the rest from reference TRBV5-1 and TRBJ1-1 gives the full variable domain: KAGVTQTPRYLIKTRGQQVTLSCSPISGHRSVSWYQQTPGQGLQFLFEYFSETQRNKGNFPGRFSGRQFSNSRSEMNVSTLELGDSALYLCASSVSVGEAFFGQGTRLTVV.

This sequence joins TRBV7-8 and TRBJ1-2, with D possibly matching TRBD1 (6 bases). CDR3 size: 14 residues. Between the trimmed V and J ends, which lost 5 bases and 1 base, there was a span of 11 bases. Looked up from germline, CDR1 is SGHVS and CDR2 is FQNEAQ. This CDR3 reads CASSPGQINYGYTF. The CDR3 bases are TGTGCCAGCAGCCCAGGACAGATTAACTATGGCTACACCTTC.

The chain is built from TRBV7-2 and TRBJ2-2; a possible D gene is TRBD2 (6 bases). CDR1 and CDR2 from the germline V gene are SGHTA and FQGNSA. V lost 3 bases, J lost 1 base, and 12 bases lay in between. The length of the CDR3 is 16 residues. The CDR3 DNA reads TGTGCCAGCAGCTTTCCGGGGGACCTGAACACCGGGGAGCTGTTTTTT. Translated: CASSFPGDLNTGELFF.

This clone was seen only a few times. V and J are TRBV28 and TRBJ1-1, with D maybe TRBD1 (6 bases). Germline-derived CDR1 and CDR2 are MDHEN and SYDVKM. The CDR3 has 15 amino acids. V lost 1 base and J 3 bases, leaving 12 bases between the germline ends. CDR3 sequence: CASSLFGGLDTEAFF. CDR3 sequence (DNA): TGTGCCAGCAGTTTATTCGGGGGGCTGGACACTGAAGCTTTCTTT.

For the CDR3, the DNA is TGTGCCAGCACCAGGACAGGGATTGGTTCACCCCTCCACTTT. Translated: CASTRTGIGSPLHF. The chain employs TRBV2 and TRBJ1-6; the match to TRBD1 covers 8 bases. The CDR3 spans 14 residues. The germline V gene encodes CDR1 SNHLY and CDR2 FYNNEI. Trimming cost V 7 bases and J 9 bases; bases outside gene matches: 8.

The chain combines TRBV27 with TRBJ2-7; D possibly corresponds to TRBD1 (6 bases). V was trimmed by 6 bases and J by 5 bases, leaving 20 bases between them. Per the germline V gene, CDR1 is MNHEY and CDR2 is SMNVEV (reference sequence). CDR3 length: 15 amino acids. DNA of the CDR3: TGTGCCAGCAGATTAGCAGGGGCCTACAGCCACGAGCAGTACTTC. Its translation is CASRLAGAYSHEQYF.